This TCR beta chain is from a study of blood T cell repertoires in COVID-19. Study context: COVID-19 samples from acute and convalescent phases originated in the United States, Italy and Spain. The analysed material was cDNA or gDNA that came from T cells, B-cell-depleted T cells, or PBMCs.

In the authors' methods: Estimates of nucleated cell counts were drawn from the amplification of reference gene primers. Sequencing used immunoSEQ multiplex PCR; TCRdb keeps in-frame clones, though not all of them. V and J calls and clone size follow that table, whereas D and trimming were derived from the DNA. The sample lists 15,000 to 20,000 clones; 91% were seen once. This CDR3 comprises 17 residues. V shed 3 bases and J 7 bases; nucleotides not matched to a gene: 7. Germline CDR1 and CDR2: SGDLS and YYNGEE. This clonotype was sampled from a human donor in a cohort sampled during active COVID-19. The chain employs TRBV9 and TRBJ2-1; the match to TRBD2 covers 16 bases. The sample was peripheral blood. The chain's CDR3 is CASSALGLAGGKNEQFF. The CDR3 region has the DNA TGTGCCAGCAGCGCTTTGGGACTAGCGGGAGGGAAAAATGAGCAGTTCTTC.